The 5 T cell receptor beta chains listed next were all sequenced from one sample in a study of CD8+ T cells in alopecia areata. As to treatment: oral pan-JAK inhibitor, 5-10 mg twice daily. Investigators isolated RNA and reverse transcribed it into cDNA to act as the sequencing template. Generated by immunoSEQ multiplex PCR, the TCRdb table keeps only in-frame clones and is missing some. This sample has 110,000 or so clones; 45% to 65% occur once, and the top ten carry about 3.7%. Specimen: CD4+ T cells sorted from blood, collected at week 24, from a patient treated with tofacitinib. These receptors all come from a human donor with alopecia areata.

The CDR3 bases are TGCGCCAGCAGGGGGACACTACTGAACACTGAAGCTTTCTTT. Its protein is CASRGTLLNTEAFF. The chain is built from TRBV5-1 and TRBJ1-1, with D possibly being TRBD1 (6 bases). Per germline, CDR1 SGHRS and CDR2 YFSETQ. Trimming removed 5 bases from V and 0 bases from J, with 11 bases in between. The CDR3 covers 14 residues.

This sequence joins TRBV7-9 and TRBJ2-1; 11 bases are shared with TRBD1. From germline, CDR1 is SEHNR and CDR2 FQNEAQ (reference sequence). V gave up 5 bases and J gave up 9 bases; unmatched junction bases: 9. CDR3 length equals 15 residues. CDR3: CASSEGDRGTGEQFF. The CDR3 DNA reads TGTGCCAGCAGCGAAGGGGACAGGGGGACCGGTGAGCAGTTCTTC.

In its sample, this clone was seen a few times. The V and J genes are TRBV21-1 and TRBJ1-2. TRBV21-1 is given as a pseudogene. The CDR3 is 15 residues long. Here the CDR3 reads CASSPSRGLEEGYTF. CDR3 in DNA: TGTGCCAGCAGCCCCAGCCGGGGGCTCGAGGAGGGCTACACCTTC.

The rearrangement joins TRBV9 to TRBJ2-3; TRBD2 aligns across 7 bases. Germline values: CDR1 SGDLS, CDR2 YYNGEE. CDR3 length: 14 residues. The V segment lost 7 bases and the J segment 1 base; nucleotides outside the gene matches: 6. The CDR3 sequence: CASGLGGGTDTQYF. CDR3 DNA sequence: TGTGCCAGCGGACTAGGAGGAGGCACAGATACGCAGTATTTT.

The CDR3 is CASSQTVSPLHF. CDR3 sequence (DNA): TGTGCCAGCAGTCAGACAGTTTCACCCCTCCACTTT. This chain joins TRBV28 and TRBJ1-6; possible D gene TRBD1, 5 bases. There are 12 residues in the CDR3. The ends were cut back, 5 bases at V and 9 bases at J, with 8 bases in the middle. Per the germline V gene, CDR1 is MDHEN and CDR2 is SYDVKM.